One sample yielded the 25 T cell receptor beta chains listed below, sequenced in a study of CD8 T cells in Susac syndrome. RNA in amounts of roughly 0.45 to 1 ug was reverse transcribed with random hexamers. Using its own MiXCR run on the immunoSEQ multiplex PCR reads, TCRdb lists one record per CDR3 protein. The table has 250,000 to 300,000 distinct CDR3 sequences, 65% to 90% seen once; the top ten hold around 0.22%. The material sequenced was CD8+ T cells from PBMCs. The source of these receptors is a human donor with multiple sclerosis.

In this sample, this clonotype turned up a few times. The chain combines TRBV9 with TRBJ2-7; D is ambiguous. Germline assignment: CDR1 SGDLS and CDR2 YYNGEE. Trimming cost V 4 bases and J 2 bases, with 16 bases left between them. The CDR3 extends over 15 amino acids. The DNA of the CDR3 is TGTGCCAGCAGCTCCCGCGCGGACCATCCCTACGAGCAGTACTTC. Residues: CASSSRADHPYEQYF.

V gene TRBV13 combines with J gene TRBJ2-1; D uncertain. This CDR3 region has 15 residues. The germline V gene encodes CDR1 PRHDT and CDR2 FYEKMQ (reference sequence). V was trimmed by 2 bases and J by 4 bases, leaving 12 bases between them. In DNA form, the CDR3 reads TGTGCCAGCAGCTTAATAGCAGATTCGTACAATGAGCAGTTCTTC. This gives the protein CASSLIADSYNEQFF.

This chain joins TRBV6-1 and TRBJ1-5; 10 nucleotides match TRBD1. This CDR3 is 17 amino acids long. The J segment lost 5 bases and the V segment lost 6 bases, leaving 13 bases of the junction unmatched. The germline V gene encodes CDR1 MNHNS and CDR2 SASEGT. The CDR3 DNA reads TGTGCCAGCAGCGTAAACCCGGGACAGGGGAGGGATCAGCCCCAGCATTTT. Protein product: CASSVNPGQGRDQPQHF.

This clonotype was seen more than once but under ten times. The genes are TRBV11-2 and TRBJ2-7; no definite D call. V lost 7 bases and J lost 7, with 14 bases in between. There are 12 residues in the CDR3. Looked up from germline, CDR1 is SGHAT and CDR2 is FQNNGV. CDR3 sequence reads: CASKDLTGEQYF. Here the CDR3 DNA reads TGTGCCAGCAAGGATCTCACCGGTGAGCAGTACTTC.

CDR3: CASSRPPQGRETQYF. The CDR3 DNA sequence: TGTGCCAGCAGCCGTCCCCCACAGGGCCGGGAGACCCAGTACTTC. V gene TRBV7-9 combines with J gene TRBJ2-5; possible D gene TRBD1, 6 bases. From germline, CDR1 is SEHNR and CDR2 FQNEAQ (reference sequence). This CDR3 has 15 amino acids. Trimming removed 5 bases from V and 5 bases from J, with 18 bases in between.

The rearrangement uses TRBV27 and TRBJ1-2; 10 bases are a match to TRBD1. CDR3 length: 13 amino acids. Germline V gene data show CDR1 as MNHEY and CDR2 as SMNVEV (reference sequence). The V segment lost 3 bases and the J segment 8 bases; nucleotides outside the gene matches: 3. In DNA, the CDR3 is TGTGCCAGCAGTTTTGGACAGGGGGTCGGCTACACCTTC. Protein: CASSFGQGVGYTF.

Only a few counts were recorded for this clonotype. V is TRBV4-2 and J is TRBJ1-1; D unclear. The CDR3 runs to 13 residues. Looked up from germline, CDR1 is LGHNA and CDR2 is YNFKEQ. Trimming pared 2 bases from V and 1 base from J, leaving 5 bases between. The CDR3 sequence is CASSQQANTEAFF. In DNA, the CDR3 is TGTGCCAGCAGCCAACAGGCGAACACTGAAGCTTTCTTT.

The rearrangement links TRBV6-6 to TRBJ2-1; D gene unclear. Germline CDR1 reads MNHNY; CDR2 reads SVGAGI (reference sequence). V was trimmed by 0 bases and J by 4 bases, leaving 10 bases between them. The CDR3 is made up of 15 amino acids. CDR3 in amino acids: CASSYSDGQYNEQFF. The DNA for the CDR3 is TGTGCCAGCAGTTACTCAGACGGGCAATACAATGAGCAGTTCTTC.

The chain joins TRBV5-5 to TRBJ1-5; D ambiguous. Germline lookup yields CDR1 SGHKS and CDR2 YYEKEE (reference sequence). The CDR3 sequence is 14 residues long. Trimming shortened V by 4 bases and J by 4 bases, and 12 bases separated the two germline ends. CDR3 bases: TGTGCCAGCAGCCCAGCGTGGGGTAATCAGCCCCAGCATTTT. Its protein product is CASSPAWGNQPQHF.

The chain links TRBV28 to TRBJ1-1; 8 bases agree with TRBD1. The CDR3 consists of 12 residues. Looked up from germline, CDR1 is MDHEN and CDR2 is SYDVKM. V was pared by 8 bases and J by 4 bases, with 3 bases of the junction left unmatched. The CDR3, as DNA: TGTGCCAGCCTTGACAGGGGCACTGAAGCTTTCTTT. Protein product: CASLDRGTEAFF. Together with reference TRBV28 and TRBJ1-1, the CDR3 gives the full variable domain: DVKVTQSSRYLVKRTGEKVFLECVQDMDHENMFWYRQDPGLGLRLIYFSYDVKMKEKGDIPEGYSVSREKKERFSLILESASTNQTSMYLCASLDRGTEAFFGQGTRLTVV.

This chain uses TRBV27 with TRBJ2-7; D call uncertain. Trimming took 5 bases from V and 0 from J, leaving 11 bases between them. The CDR3 has 14 residues. CDR1 and CDR2 (germline): MNHEY, SMNVEV (reference sequence). This chain's CDR3 is CASSKELNSYEQYF. The CDR3 nucleotides read TGTGCCAGCAGTAAGGAGCTGAACTCCTACGAGCAGTACTTC.

The gene calls are TRBV12-3 or TRBV12-4 and TRBJ2-1, with TRBD2 identical over 8 bases. CDR3 size: 16 residues. The junction had 8 bases not matched to a gene; V was cut back by 4 bases and J by 3 bases. The CDR3 nucleotides are TGTGCCAGCAGTTGGCTTGCGGGAGGTTACTACAATGAGCAGTTCTTC. It yields the protein CASSWLAGGYYNEQFF.

This clonotype was counted a few times. This rearrangement joins TRBV4-3 to TRBJ2-1, with 8 bases aligning to TRBD2. CDR1 is LGHNA, CDR2 YSLEER, per germline. The CDR3 has 17 amino acids. The V gene end was trimmed by 1 base and the J gene end by 5 bases; junction bases not matched to a gene: 10. CDR3 region: CASSQAEKREQHNEQFF. The CDR3 nucleotides are TGCGCCAGCAGCCAAGCCGAGAAGCGGGAGCAACACAATGAGCAGTTCTTC.

This clonotype was seen once. CDR3 in amino acids: CASSLVAGVPWEQFF. CDR3 nucleotide sequence: TGTGCCAGCAGCTTAGTTGCGGGGGTCCCTTGGGAGCAGTTCTTC. The J gene is TRBJ2-1, the V gene TRBV7-2; 7 bases align to TRBD2. Germline CDR1 and CDR2: SGHTA and FQGNSA. This CDR3 comprises 15 residues. V shed 1 base and J 10 bases; nucleotides not matched to a gene: 10.

This clonotype was counted a single time. The J gene is TRBJ1-2, the V gene TRBV10-3; D not certain. The V gene lost 4 bases and the J gene lost 2 bases, with 11 bases spanning the gap. This CDR3 has 14 residues. CDR1 ENHRY and CDR2 SYGVKD come from the germline V gene. The CDR3 nucleotides are TGTGCCATCAGTGCCCCTACAACAAACTATGGCTACACCTTC. Translated, it gives CAISAPTTNYGYTF.

The chain is built from TRBV14 and TRBJ2-3; 7 bases align to TRBD2. The ends lost 5 bases at V and 5 bases at J; junction bases unmatched: 13. This CDR3 has 16 residues. The germline V gene has CDR1 SGHDN and CDR2 FVKESK. The CDR3 protein is CASSASLAAAGDTQYF. The DNA for the CDR3 is TGTGCCAGCAGCGCCTCTCTAGCGGCGGCAGGAGATACGCAGTATTTT.

This chain's CDR3 is CSAHTSWTYEQYF. The CDR3 DNA reads as TGCAGTGCCCATACTAGCTGGACCTACGAGCAGTACTTC. This chain joins TRBV20-1 and TRBJ2-7, with a possible D match to TRBD2 (6 bases). The V gene lost 6 bases and the J gene lost 2 bases, with 14 bases spanning the gap. Germline CDR1 reads DFQATT; CDR2 reads SNEGSKA (reference sequence). The CDR3 totals 13 residues.

This sequence joins TRBV28 and TRBJ2-1; D not resolved. The V gene's germline CDR1 is MDHEN and CDR2 SYDVKM. V lost 6 bases and J lost 3, with 12 bases in between. The CDR3 consists of 14 residues. The CDR3 sequence: CASSLPNVYNEQFF. As DNA, the CDR3 is TGTGCCAGCAGCTTGCCAAACGTCTACAATGAGCAGTTCTTC.

This clonotype was seen more than once but under ten times. The chain combines TRBV6-5 with TRBJ2-7; 11 positions agree with TRBD2. Germline trimming cut 10 bases from V and 0 bases from J; bases unmatched to any gene: 5. Germline assignment: CDR1 MNHEY and CDR2 SVGAGI. The CDR3 runs to 14 residues. The CDR3 sequence: CATQGLAGSYEQYF. Written as DNA, the CDR3 is TGTGCCACCCAAGGACTAGCGGGCTCCTACGAGCAGTACTTC.

The V gene is TRBV29-1, the J gene TRBJ2-7; 7 nucleotides line up with TRBD1. Trimming at V came to 0 bases and at J to 3 bases, leaving 5 bases not matched to a gene. CDR3 length: 14 residues. Per germline, CDR1 SQVTM and CDR2 ANQGSEA. Here the CDR3 DNA reads TGCAGCGTTGAAGAAAGAACAGGGGTCTACGAGCAGTACTTC. As protein: CSVEERTGVYEQYF.

V usage is TRBV7-2 and J usage is TRBJ1-1; D is perhaps TRBD1 (5 bases). CDR3 size: 13 residues. Trimming removed 5 bases from V and 6 bases from J, with 13 bases in between. CDR1 is SGHTA, CDR2 FQGNSA, per germline. The CDR3 protein is CASSRRAEAEAFF. CDR3 nucleotide sequence: TGTGCCAGCAGCCGCAGGGCGGAGGCTGAAGCTTTCTTT.

This chain uses TRBV6-1 with TRBJ1-2; 7 bases agree with TRBD1. Germline CDR1 MNHNS, CDR2 SASEGT. The V segment lost 0 bases and the J segment 2 bases; nucleotides outside the gene matches: 6. The CDR3 extends over 16 amino acids. DNA of the CDR3: TGTGCCAGCAGTGAAGCCGGGGACAGACTGAACTATGGCTACACCTTC. Its protein product is CASSEAGDRLNYGYTF.

The sample holds a few counts of this clonotype. The CDR3 sequence is CASSLGGAANQQYF. The DNA of the CDR3 is TGTGCCAGCAGCTTAGGGGGGGCCGCTAACCAGCAGTACTTC. The chain combines TRBV7-2 with TRBJ2-7; D possibly uses TRBD1 or TRBD2 (6 bases each). The CDR3 runs 14 residues. Germline V lookup: CDR1 SGHTA, CDR2 FQGNSA. The germline V and J ends were trimmed by 1 base and 8 bases, with 15 bases remaining between them.

This chain joins TRBV30 and TRBJ1-6; D gene ambiguous. Germline values: CDR1 GTSNPN, CDR2 SVGIG (reference sequence). CDR3 length: 13 residues. V lost 0 bases, J lost 8 bases, and 8 bases lay in between. The DNA for the CDR3 is TGTGCCTGGAGTGTACTCGGGGATTCACCCCTCCACTTT. Protein sequence: CAWSVLGDSPLHF.

This chain joins TRBV19 and TRBJ2-7; 14 positions match TRBD2. CDR1 and CDR2 (germline): LNHDA, SQIVND (reference sequence). The CDR3 covers 15 residues. CDR3 bases: TGTGCAACCTCTGGACTAGCGGGAGGAACTAACGAGCAGTACTTC. Encoded protein: CATSGLAGGTNEQYF. The full variable domain, completed using reference TRBV19 and TRBJ2-7, is DGGITQSPKYLFRKEGQNVTLSCEQNLNHDAMYWYRQDPGQGLRLIYYSQIVNDFQKGDIAEGYSVSREKKESFPLTVTSAQKNPTAFYLCATSGLAGGTNEQYFGPGTRLTVT.